The sequence of this TCR beta chain was determined in a study of T cell repertoires in cytomegalovirus infection. Findings and caveats of the study: It was HLA-C-restricted CMV-specific TCR beta clonotypes that dominated the response ex vivo.

Between the trimmed V and J ends, which lost 1 base and 10 bases, there was a span of 17 bases. Looked up from germline, CDR1 is SGHTA and CDR2 is FQGNSA. This CDR3 has 14 residues. This clonotype was picked up a small number of times. Its antigen is still unknown. A single record per CDR3 protein comes from TCRdb applying MiXCR to the reads. The table records about 350,000 distinct CDR3 sequences, roughly a third of them present only once. Sequenced here: cultured PBMCs, sampled from culture after CMV antigen stimulation. J is TRBJ2-7 and V is TRBV7-2, with unresolved D. The TCR was taken from a human donor in good health (CMV status not recorded). Some clones in this sample may be carry-over from other donors' samples. The CDR3 spells CASSLVAPPTKQYV. CDR3 DNA sequence: TGTGCCAGCAGCTTAGTAGCCCCACCAACAAAACAGTACGTC.